The 22 T cell receptor beta chains given below trace back to one sample, sequenced in a study of beta chain features in type 1 diabetes. Every isolated RNA sample was fully reverse transcribed, so sequencing captured expressed TCRB transcripts. Produced via immunoSEQ multiplex PCR; TCRdb's table is partial and in-frame only. The table shows 300,000 to 350,000 clones, with 7% to 9% occurring only once. The sequenced sample was central memory CD4+ T cells from blood. The receptors shown here come from a woman aged 18-29 years in good health.

In its sample, this clone was seen a few times. The V gene is TRBV7-2, the J gene TRBJ2-7; 12 bases align to TRBD2. CDR3 length: 16 residues. Trimming at V came to 5 bases and at J to 3 bases, leaving 8 bases not matched to a gene. Germline V CDR1 and CDR2: SGHTA, FQGNSA. The DNA for the CDR3 is TGTGCCAGCAGCCCCCGGACTAGCGGGACCATCTACGAGCAGTACTTC. Translated, it gives CASSPRTSGTIYEQYF.

In this sample, this clone turned up a few times. The V call is TRBV29-1, the J call TRBJ1-2, with D unclear. There are 13 residues in the CDR3. Germline V gene data show CDR1 as SQVTM and CDR2 as ANQGSEA. Trimming cost V 2 bases and J 4 bases, with 11 bases left between them. The CDR3 DNA follows: TGCAGCGTTGAACGGAGCAGCCGCTATGGCTACACCTTC. Its translation: CSVERSSRYGYTF.

This clone showed up just a few times. This sequence joins TRBV18 and TRBJ2-1, with TRBD1 as a possible D gene (5 bases). The V end was cut by 3 bases, the J end by 0 bases, with 9 bases between. The CDR3 contains 15 residues. Germline-derived CDR1 and CDR2 are KGHSH and LQKENI. Written as DNA, the CDR3 is TGTGCCAGCTCACCGACAGAAAGCTCCTACAATGAGCAGTTCTTC. This codes for CASSPTESSYNEQFF.

This clone was seen only a few times. The genes are TRBV7-2 and TRBJ2-1; TRBD2 aligns across 9 bases. J gave up 7 bases and V 4 bases, and 2 bases lay outside the gene matches. Looked up from germline, CDR1 is SGHTA and CDR2 is FQGNSA. CDR3 length: 13 amino acids. The CDR3 sequence is CASSSTSGNEQFF. CDR3 in DNA: TGTGCCAGCAGCTCGACTAGCGGTAATGAGCAGTTCTTC. The entire variable domain, with the rest obtained from reference TRBV7-2 and TRBJ2-1, is as follows: GAGVSQSPSNKVTEKGKDVELRCDPISGHTALYWYRQSLGQGLEFLIYFQGNSAPDKSGLPSDRFSAERTGGSVSTLTIQRTQQEDSAVYLCASSSTSGNEQFFGPGTRLTVL.

This clone has only a few counts. The chain couples TRBV7-8 to TRBJ2-1, with TRBD2 as a possible D gene (6 bases). V lost 3 bases and J lost 0, with 12 bases in between. The germline V gene encodes CDR1 SGHVS and CDR2 FQNEAQ. CDR3 size: 16 residues. In nucleotides, the CDR3 is TGTGCCAGCAGCTTGCTGGGGGGTACCTCCTACAATGAGCAGTTCTTC. It translates to CASSLLGGTSYNEQFF.

In this sample, this clone turned up a few times. The chain couples TRBV6-4 to TRBJ2-3, with 11 bases lining up with TRBD2. The CDR3 is 15 residues long. The germline V gene encodes CDR1 MRHNA and CDR2 SNTAGT. V shed 6 bases, J shed 2 bases, and the junction held 4 bases outside the gene matches. The CDR3 is CASSASGRYTDTQYF. CDR3 DNA: TGTGCCAGCAGCGCTAGCGGGAGGTACACAGATACGCAGTATTTT.

The rearrangement uses TRBV29-1 and TRBJ2-3, with D perhaps matching TRBD2 (5 bases). Trimming left V 5 bases short and J 4 bases short, with 22 bases between. This CDR3 has 16 amino acids. Germline CDR1 SQVTM, CDR2 ANQGSEA. The CDR3 DNA reads TGCAGCGTTTTTGGTCGGCCCGCCACGGAGGCAGATACGCAGTATTTT. This translates into CSVFGRPATEADTQYF.

The chain carries TRBV5-1 and TRBJ2-3; 12 nucleotides agree with TRBD2. Germline CDR1 SGHRS, CDR2 YFSETQ. V shed 4 bases, J shed 3 bases, and the junction held 9 bases outside the gene matches. The CDR3 runs 17 residues. The CDR3 region is CASSVSPGTSGTDTQYF. CDR3 DNA: TGCGCCAGCAGCGTGAGCCCCGGGACTAGCGGGACAGATACGCAGTATTTT.

On this clone: The identical CDR3 is also encoded by other nucleotide sequences in the sample. V is TRBV5-1 and J is TRBJ2-5; possible D gene TRBD1, 6 bases. V lost 0 bases, J lost 1 base, and 10 bases lay in between. Germline CDR1 SGHRS, CDR2 YFSETQ. The CDR3 has 15 amino acids. This chain's CDR3 is CASSLAQGPQETQYF. In DNA form, the CDR3 reads TGCGCCAGCAGCTTGGCGCAGGGGCCCCAAGAGACCCAGTACTTC.

Worth noting for this clone: Other DNA sequences in the sample encode the same CDR3. The chain uses TRBV10-3 and TRBJ2-1, with D perhaps being TRBD1 or TRBD2 (5 bases each). Germline V CDR1 and CDR2: ENHRY, SYGVKD. This CDR3 has 14 residues. Trimming pared 3 bases from V and 1 base from J, leaving 7 bases between. The CDR3 DNA is TGTGCCATCAGTGATGAGGGGTCCTACAATGAGCAGTTCTTC. This sequence encodes CAISDEGSYNEQFF.

V and J are TRBV27 and TRBJ2-1; 11 nucleotides agree with TRBD2. The trim removed 4 bases at V and 5 bases at J, leaving 13 bases unmatched. The germline gives CDR1 MNHEY, CDR2 SMNVEV (reference sequence). CDR3 length: 18 residues. Here the CDR3 reads CASSYSGYGTSGNNEQFF. For the CDR3, the DNA is TGTGCCAGCAGTTACTCCGGTTACGGGACTAGCGGAAACAATGAGCAGTTCTTC.

This clone was observed a handful of times. V gene TRBV5-1 combines with J gene TRBJ2-2; weak D call: TRBD2 (7 bases). Germline CDR1 SGHRS, CDR2 YFSETQ. There are 14 residues in the CDR3. Trimming took 5 bases from V and 6 from J, leaving 14 bases between them. CDR3 amino acids: CASRPGGGAGELFF. Here the CDR3 DNA reads TGCGCCAGCAGGCCCGGCGGGGGCGCCGGGGAGCTGTTTTTT.

This clone appeared a single time. This chain links TRBV6-5 with TRBJ1-1; maybe TRBD1 (5 bases). V lost 6 bases, J lost 1 base, and 6 bases lay in between. Per germline, CDR1 MNHEY and CDR2 SVGAGI. The length of the CDR3 is 12 residues. The CDR3 nucleotides are TGTGCCAGCAGAAGGGGGAACACTGAAGCTTTCTTT. This codes for CASRRGNTEAFF.

Concerning this clone itself: Other nucleotide sequences in the sample specify the same CDR3. The chain is built from TRBV6-5 and TRBJ1-2; 9 nucleotides match TRBD1. The CDR3 is 13 amino acids. Germline trimming cut 6 bases from V and 7 bases from J; bases unmatched to any gene: 6. CDR1 and CDR2 from the germline V gene are MNHEY and SVGAGI. The DNA of the CDR3 is TGTGCCAGCAGCCGGGGACAGGGACGTGGCTACACCTTC. Its protein is CASSRGQGRGYTF.

This chain uses TRBV18 with TRBJ2-1; 7 bases match TRBD1. With V trimmed by 0 bases and J by 6 bases, 8 bases remained unmatched. This CDR3 spans 16 amino acids. The germline CDR1 and CDR2 sequences are KGHSH and LQKENI. This CDR3 reads CASSPPSGGIGNEQFF. The CDR3 region has the DNA TGTGCCAGCTCACCACCGTCAGGGGGAATCGGCAATGAGCAGTTCTTC. Combining the CDR3 with reference TRBV18 and TRBJ2-1 gives the whole variable domain NAGVMQNPRHLVRRRGQEARLRCSPMKGHSHVYWYRQLPEEGLKFMVYLQKENIIDESGMPKERFSAEFPKEGPSILRIQQVVRGDSAAYFCASSPPSGGIGNEQFFGPGTRLTVL.

This clone was counted only a few times. The rearrangement uses TRBV6-6 and TRBJ2-1, with TRBD2 matching 10 bases. V shed 5 bases, J shed 8 bases, and the junction held 9 bases outside the gene matches. Germline values: CDR1 MNHNY, CDR2 SVGAGI (reference sequence). The CDR3 sequence is 15 residues long. The CDR3 DNA reads TGTGCCAGCAGTGATACTAGCGGGACTCTCTATGAGCAGTTCTTC. It translates to CASSDTSGTLYEQFF.

In this sample, this clone turned up a few times. The gene calls are TRBV5-4 and TRBJ2-7; possible D gene TRBD1, 6 bases. V was cut by 4 bases and J by 5 bases, with 22 bases left in between. The CDR3 loop spans 16 amino acids. Germline CDR1 and CDR2: SGHNT and YYREEE (reference sequence). In nucleotides, the CDR3 is TGTGCCAGCAGCGCGTACCGACAGGTGGGCGGCAACGAGCAGTACTTC. Its translation: CASSAYRQVGGNEQYF. The full variable domain, completed using reference TRBV5-4 and TRBJ2-7, is ETGVTQSPTHLIKTRGQQVTLRCSSQSGHNTVSWYQQALGQGPQFIFQYYREEENGRGNFPPRFSGLQFPNYSSELNVNALELDDSALYLCASSAYRQVGGNEQYFGPGTRLTVT.

This chain connects TRBV27 to TRBJ2-3, with no clear D. The germline gives CDR1 MNHEY, CDR2 SMNVEV (reference sequence). This CDR3 is 15 amino acids long. The germline V and J ends were trimmed by 4 bases and 3 bases, with 14 bases remaining between them. CDR3 bases: TGTGCCAGCAGTTCGCGACCGTACCCAACAGATACGCAGTATTTT. It is translated as CASSSRPYPTDTQYF.

In its sample, this clone was seen a few times. The chain uses TRBV7-2 and TRBJ2-5, with D perhaps given as TRBD1 or TRBD2 (5 bases each). Germline CDR1 and CDR2: SGHTA and FQGNSA. CDR3 size: 13 residues. The V end lost 3 bases, the J end lost 5 bases, and 10 bases lay between the germline ends. This CDR3 reads CASSLGERETQYF. CDR3 DNA: TGTGCCAGCAGCTTGGGGGAGCGGGAGACCCAGTACTTC.

This clone appeared a few times. The CDR3 sequence: CASSPVPPSREGGTDTQYF. CDR3 coding DNA: TGCGCCAGCAGCCCCGTTCCACCGTCGCGGGAGGGGGGCACAGATACGCAGTATTTT. The J gene is TRBJ2-3, the V gene TRBV5-1, with 9 bases fitting TRBD2. Germline loops: CDR1 SGHRS, CDR2 YFSETQ. The CDR3 extends over 19 amino acids. The junction had 16 bases not matched to a gene; V was cut back by 4 bases and J by 1 base.

The J gene is TRBJ2-1, the V gene TRBV2; 9 nucleotides match TRBD2. V was clipped by 3 bases and J by 6 bases; unmatched bases: 6. Germline-derived CDR1 and CDR2 are SNHLY and FYNNEI. The CDR3 loop spans 15 amino acids. CDR3: CASSESSSGVNEQFF. The DNA of the CDR3 is TGTGCCAGCAGTGAGTCGTCTAGCGGGGTCAATGAGCAGTTCTTC.

In this sample, this clone turned up a few times. V is TRBV14 and J is TRBJ1-3; D gene uncertain. The CDR3 covers 15 residues. The V gene's germline CDR1 is SGHDN and CDR2 FVKESK. V lost 4 bases to trimming and J lost 4 bases, with 14 bases between them. CDR3 sequence reads: CASSPIGVAGNTIYF. Written as DNA, the CDR3 is TGTGCCAGCAGCCCTATCGGGGTGGCCGGAAACACCATATATTTT. Using reference TRBV14 and TRBJ1-3 for the parts outside the CDR3, the full variable domain is EAGVTQFPSHSVIEKGQTVTLRCDPISGHDNLYWYRRVMGKEIKFLLHFVKESKQDESGMPNNRFLAERTGGTYSTLKVQPAELEDSGVYFCASSPIGVAGNTIYFGEGSWLTVV.